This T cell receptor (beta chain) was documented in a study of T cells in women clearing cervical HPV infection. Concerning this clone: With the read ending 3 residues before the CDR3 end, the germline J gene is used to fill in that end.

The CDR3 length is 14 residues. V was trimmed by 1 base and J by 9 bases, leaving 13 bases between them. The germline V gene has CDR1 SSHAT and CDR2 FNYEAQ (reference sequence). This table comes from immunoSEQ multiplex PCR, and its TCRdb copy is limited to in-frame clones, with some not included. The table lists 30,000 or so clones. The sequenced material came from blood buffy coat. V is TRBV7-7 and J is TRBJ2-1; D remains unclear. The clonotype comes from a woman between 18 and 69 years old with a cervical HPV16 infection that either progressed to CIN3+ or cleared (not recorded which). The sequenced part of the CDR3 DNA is TGTGCCAGCAGCTTAGGGGTAGGGTATAGTGAG. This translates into CASSLGVGYSE. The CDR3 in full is CASSLGVGYSEQFF.